This section outlines one TCR beta chain sequence together with its context. Per the germline V gene, CDR1 is SEHNR and CDR2 is FQNEAQ (reference sequence). The ends were cut back, 5 bases at V and 3 bases at J, with 19 bases in the middle. The CDR3 has 17 residues. The sample originates from a study of cytomegalovirus exposure and HLA in healthy donors. Study in general: Prior work identified some 120 million unique TCR beta sequences in 150 million to 200 million T cells.

PCR amplification relied on 60 Vbeta primers (plus 13 Jbeta primers). In the authors' workflow: Approximately 12 million of the approximately 80 million unique TCR beta chains counted in a later analysis were shared. Using immunoSEQ multiplex PCR, the repertoire was profiled, and TCRdb retains in-frame clones only, with some absent. The V and J calls and clone size come from that table; D and trimming were worked out from the DNA. The data show 100,000 to 150,000 clones, with more than 75% seen just once and roughly 4% held by the top ten. The chain has TRBV7-9 and TRBJ2-2; D is possibly TRBD2 (6 bases). The sample comprised PBMCs. This TCR derives from a man in his forties or fifties in good health and CMV-seronegative. CDR3: CASSTHPRDSYTGELFF. CDR3 nucleotides: TGTGCCAGCAGCACACACCCCCGGGACTCCTACACCGGGGAGCTGTTTTTT.